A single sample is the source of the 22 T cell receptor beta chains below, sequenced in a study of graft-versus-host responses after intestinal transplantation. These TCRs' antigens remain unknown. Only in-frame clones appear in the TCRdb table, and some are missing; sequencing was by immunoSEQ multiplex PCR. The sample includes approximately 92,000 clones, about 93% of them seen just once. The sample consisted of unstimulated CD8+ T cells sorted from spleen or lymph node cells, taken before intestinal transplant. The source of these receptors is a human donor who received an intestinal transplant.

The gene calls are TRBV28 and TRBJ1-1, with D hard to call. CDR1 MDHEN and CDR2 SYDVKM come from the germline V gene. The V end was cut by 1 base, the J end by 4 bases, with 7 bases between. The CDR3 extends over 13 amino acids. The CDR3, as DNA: TGTGCCAGCAGTTTATACGCGCCCACTGAAGCTTTCTTT. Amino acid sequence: CASSLYAPTEAFF.

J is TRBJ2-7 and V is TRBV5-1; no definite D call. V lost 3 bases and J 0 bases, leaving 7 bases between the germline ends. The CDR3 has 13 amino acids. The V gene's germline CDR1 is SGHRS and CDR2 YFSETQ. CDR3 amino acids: CASSSGYSYEQYF. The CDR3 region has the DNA TGCGCCAGCAGCTCCGGATACTCCTACGAGCAGTACTTC.

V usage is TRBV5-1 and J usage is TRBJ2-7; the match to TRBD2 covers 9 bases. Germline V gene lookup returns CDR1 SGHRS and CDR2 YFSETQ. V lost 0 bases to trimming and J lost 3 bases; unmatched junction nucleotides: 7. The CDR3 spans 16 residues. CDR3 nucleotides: TGCGCCAGCAGCTTGGGTAGATATAGCGGGAGCTACGAGCAGTACTTC. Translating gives CASSLGRYSGSYEQYF.

The CDR3, as DNA: TGTGCCAGCAGCCAAGGTGGAAAACTGTTTTTT. Translation: CASSQGGKLFF. The chain is built from TRBV14 and TRBJ1-4; D gene unclear. CDR1 and CDR2 from the germline V gene are SGHDN and FVKESK. Between the trimmed V and J ends, which lost 1 base and 10 bases, there was a span of 4 bases. This CDR3 is 11 amino acids long. The whole variable domain, remainder taken from reference TRBV14 and TRBJ1-4, is EAGVTQFPSHSVIEKGQTVTLRCDPISGHDNLYWYRRVMGKEIKFLLHFVKESKQDESGMPNNRFLAERTGGTYSTLKVQPAELEDSGVYFCASSQGGKLFFGSGTQLSVL.

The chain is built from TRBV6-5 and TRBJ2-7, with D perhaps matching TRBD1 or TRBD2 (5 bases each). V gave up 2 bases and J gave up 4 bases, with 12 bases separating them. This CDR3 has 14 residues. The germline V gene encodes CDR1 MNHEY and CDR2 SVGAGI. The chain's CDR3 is CASSYEGSGYEQYF. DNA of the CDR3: TGTGCCAGCAGTTACGAGGGGAGTGGGTACGAGCAGTACTTC.

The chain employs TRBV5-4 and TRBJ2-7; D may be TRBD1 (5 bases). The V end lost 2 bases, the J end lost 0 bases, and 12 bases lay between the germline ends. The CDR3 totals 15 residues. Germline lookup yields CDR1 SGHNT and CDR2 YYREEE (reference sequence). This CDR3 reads CASSLNRGISYEQYF. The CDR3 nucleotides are TGTGCCAGCAGCTTAAATAGGGGAATCTCCTACGAGCAGTACTTC.

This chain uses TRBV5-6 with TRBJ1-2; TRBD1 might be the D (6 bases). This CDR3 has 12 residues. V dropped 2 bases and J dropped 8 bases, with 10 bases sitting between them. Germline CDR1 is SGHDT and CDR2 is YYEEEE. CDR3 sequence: CASSFGQTGYTF. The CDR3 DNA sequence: TGTGCCAGCAGCTTCGGACAGACGGGCTACACCTTC.

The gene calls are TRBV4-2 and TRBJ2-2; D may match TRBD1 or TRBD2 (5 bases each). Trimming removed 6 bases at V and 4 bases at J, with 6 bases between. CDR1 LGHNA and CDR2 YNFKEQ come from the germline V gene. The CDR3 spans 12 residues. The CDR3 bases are TGTGCCAGCAGGGGGGTCACCGGGGAGCTGTTTTTT. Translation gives CASRGVTGELFF.

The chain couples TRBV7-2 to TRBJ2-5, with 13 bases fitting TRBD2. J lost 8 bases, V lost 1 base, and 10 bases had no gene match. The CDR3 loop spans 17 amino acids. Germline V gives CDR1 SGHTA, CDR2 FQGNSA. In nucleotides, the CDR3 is TGTGCCAGCAGCTTAGTTCGGACTAGCGGGAGCGTGGATACCCAGTACTTC. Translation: CASSLVRTSGSVDTQYF.

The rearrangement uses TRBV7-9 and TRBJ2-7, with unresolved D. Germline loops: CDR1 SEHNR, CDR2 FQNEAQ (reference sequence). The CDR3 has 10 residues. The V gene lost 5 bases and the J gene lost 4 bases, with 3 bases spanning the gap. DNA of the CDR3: TGTGCCAGCAGCGGTTACGAGCAGTACTTC. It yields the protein CASSGYEQYF.

The DNA for the CDR3 is TGTGCCAGCAGTGAGAGGCGGTACGAGCAGTACTTC. Amino acids: CASSERRYEQYF. This chain connects TRBV2 to TRBJ2-7; D uncertain. The V gene lost 3 bases and the J gene lost 4 bases, with 7 bases spanning the gap. Germline lookup yields CDR1 SNHLY and CDR2 FYNNEI. The CDR3 sequence is 12 residues long.

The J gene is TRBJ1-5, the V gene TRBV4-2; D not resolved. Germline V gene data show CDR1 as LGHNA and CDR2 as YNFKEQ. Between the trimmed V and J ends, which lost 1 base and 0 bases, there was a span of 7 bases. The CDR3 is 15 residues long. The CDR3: CASSQVSGSNQPQHF. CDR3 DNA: TGTGCCAGCAGCCAAGTTTCGGGTAGCAATCAGCCCCAGCATTTT.

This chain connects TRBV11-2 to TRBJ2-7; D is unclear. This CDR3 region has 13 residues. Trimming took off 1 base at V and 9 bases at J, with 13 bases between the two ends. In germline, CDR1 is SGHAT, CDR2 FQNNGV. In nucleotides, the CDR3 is TGTGCCAGCAGCTTAGGTTCTCACAAGGGGCAGTACTTC. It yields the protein CASSLGSHKGQYF.

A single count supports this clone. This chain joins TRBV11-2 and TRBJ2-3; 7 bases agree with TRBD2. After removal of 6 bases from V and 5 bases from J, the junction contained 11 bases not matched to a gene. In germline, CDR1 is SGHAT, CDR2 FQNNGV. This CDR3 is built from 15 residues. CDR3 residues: CASSLLGGGIDTQYF. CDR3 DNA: TGTGCCAGCAGTTTGCTGGGGGGGGGTATAGATACGCAGTATTTT.

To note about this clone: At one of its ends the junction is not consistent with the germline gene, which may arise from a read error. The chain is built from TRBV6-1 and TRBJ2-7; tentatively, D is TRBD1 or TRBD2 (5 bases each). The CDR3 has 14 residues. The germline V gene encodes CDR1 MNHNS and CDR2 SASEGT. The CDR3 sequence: CASTETGRDYEQYF. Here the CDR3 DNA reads TGTGCCAGCACTGAAACGGGACGGGACTACGAGCAGTACTTC.

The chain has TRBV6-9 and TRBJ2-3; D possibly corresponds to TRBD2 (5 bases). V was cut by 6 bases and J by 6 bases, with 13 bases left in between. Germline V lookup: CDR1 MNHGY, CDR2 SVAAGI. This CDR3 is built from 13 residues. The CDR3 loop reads CASSPGGGDTQYF. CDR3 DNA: TGTGCCAGCAGCCCCGGAGGAGGTGATACGCAGTATTTT.

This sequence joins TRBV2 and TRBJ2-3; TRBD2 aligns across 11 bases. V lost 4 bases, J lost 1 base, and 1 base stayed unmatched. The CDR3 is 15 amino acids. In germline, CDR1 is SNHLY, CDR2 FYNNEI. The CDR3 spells CASSVGLAGTDTQYF. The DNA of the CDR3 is TGTGCCAGCAGTGTGGGACTAGCGGGCACAGATACGCAGTATTTT. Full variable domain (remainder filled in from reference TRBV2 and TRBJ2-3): EPEVTQTPSHQVTQMGQEVILRCVPISNHLYFYWYRQILGQKVEFLVSFYNNEISEKSEIFDDQFSVERPDGSNFTLKIRSTKLEDSAMYFCASSVGLAGTDTQYFGPGTRLTVL.

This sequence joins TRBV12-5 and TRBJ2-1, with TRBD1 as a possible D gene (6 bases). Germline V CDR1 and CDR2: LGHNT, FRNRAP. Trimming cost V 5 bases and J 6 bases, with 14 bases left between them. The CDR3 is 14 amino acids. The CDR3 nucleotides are TGTGCTAGTGGTCCGTTAGGGGGACGCAATGAGCAGTTCTTC. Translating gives CASGPLGGRNEQFF.

The CDR3 DNA sequence: TGCGCCAGCAGCCAAGAGGAGACTGGGGCCAACGTCCTGACTTTC. Its translation is CASSQEETGANVLTF. This chain uses TRBV4-1 with TRBJ2-6; D is unresolved. Germline CDR1 is MGHRA and CDR2 is YSYEKL. This CDR3 has 15 amino acids. The V end lost 0 bases, the J end lost 2 bases, and 5 bases lay between the germline ends.

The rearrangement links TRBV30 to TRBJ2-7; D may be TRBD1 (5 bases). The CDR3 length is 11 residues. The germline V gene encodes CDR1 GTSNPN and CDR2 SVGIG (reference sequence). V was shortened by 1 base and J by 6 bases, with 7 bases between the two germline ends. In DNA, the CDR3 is TGTGCCTGGAGTGCAAGGGGCGAGCAGTACTTC. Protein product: CAWSARGEQYF.

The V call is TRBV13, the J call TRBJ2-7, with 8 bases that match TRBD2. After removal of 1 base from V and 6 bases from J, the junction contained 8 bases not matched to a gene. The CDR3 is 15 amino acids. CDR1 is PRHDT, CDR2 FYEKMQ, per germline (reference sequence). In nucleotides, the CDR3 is TGTGCCAGCAGCTTAGTATCGGGACTAGTACGCGAGCAGTACTTC. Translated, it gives CASSLVSGLVREQYF.

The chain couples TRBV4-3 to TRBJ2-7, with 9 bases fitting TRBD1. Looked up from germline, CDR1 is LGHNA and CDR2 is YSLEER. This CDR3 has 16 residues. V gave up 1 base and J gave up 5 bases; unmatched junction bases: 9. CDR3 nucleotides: TGCGCCAGCAGCCAAGTCCCGGGACAGGGAGACCACGAGCAGTACTTC. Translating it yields CASSQVPGQGDHEQYF.